This T cell receptor (beta chain) was found in a study of blood T cell repertoires in COVID-19. V gave up 3 bases and J gave up 6 bases, with 6 bases separating them. There are 12 residues in the CDR3. Germline assignment: CDR1 MNHEY and CDR2 SVGEGT. Sequenced by immunoSEQ multiplex PCR; TCRdb stores in-frame clones only, minus some. Here the sample spans a few hundred thousand clones, around 90% being singletons. This clone has a single count. The source of this sequence is a woman in her 70s with active or convalescent COVID-19. Sample: peripheral blood. This sequence joins TRBV6-2 or TRBV6-3 and TRBJ1-5; D not certain. CDR3 DNA sequence: TGTGCCAGCAGTTATTGGGCTCAGCCCCAGCATTTT. The encoded protein is CASSYWAQPQHF.